Below, 23 T cell receptor beta chains from the same sample are listed, as sequenced in a study of CD8 T cells in ankylosing spondylitis. TCRdb called the 5' RACE reads again in MiXCR, with one record for every CDR3 protein. The sample yields about 210,000 distinct CDR3 sequences, 8% to 10% seen once. The sample comprised blood, either unsorted or a sorted T cell fraction (not recorded which). These receptors were obtained from a female donor with ankylosing spondylitis or in good health (not recorded which).

This clonotype has at least ten counts. This chain joins TRBV7-2 and TRBJ1-1; D gene unclear. The CDR3 sequence is 14 residues long. V was pared by 3 bases and J by 3 bases, with 11 bases between. Germline assignment: CDR1 SGHTA and CDR2 FQGNSA. The CDR3 DNA follows: TGTGCCAGCAGCTTGGAAGGAGGTTACACTGAAGCTTTCTTT. Its protein is CASSLEGGYTEAFF.

This clonotype was detected ten times or more. The chain recombines TRBV12-3 or TRBV12-4 with TRBJ2-7; no clear D gene. Trimming stripped 6 bases from V and 3 bases from J, with 12 bases between. The CDR3 totals 13 residues. CDR3 sequence: CASRPGSLYEQYF. The CDR3 DNA follows: TGTGCCAGCAGACCCGGGTCCCTCTACGAGCAGTACTTC.

This clonotype was counted ten times or more. The chain has TRBV20-1 and TRBJ1-5, with D maybe TRBD1 (6 bases). With 5 bases removed from V and 6 bases from J, the gap between germline ends came to 23 bases. CDR1 DFQATT and CDR2 SNEGSKA come from the germline V gene (reference sequence). This CDR3 is built from 16 residues. The CDR3 loop reads CSAGDNLGRRGQPQHF. In nucleotides, the CDR3 is TGCAGTGCTGGGGACAATCTTGGAAGGAGGGGTCAGCCCCAGCATTTT.

This clonotype was observed at least ten times. This sequence joins TRBV9 and TRBJ2-4; tentatively, D is TRBD1 (6 bases). The V gene lost 3 bases and the J gene lost 5 bases, with 6 bases spanning the gap. CDR1 is SGDLS and CDR2 is YYNGEE in the germline V gene. The CDR3 is made up of 12 amino acids. The CDR3 DNA reads TGTGCCAGCAGCGGGACAGAAAACATTCAGTACTTC. Its translation: CASSGTENIQYF. Using reference TRBV9 and TRBJ2-4 for the parts outside the CDR3, the full variable domain is DSGVTQTPKHLITATGQRVTLRCSPRSGDLSVYWYQQSLDQGLQFLIQYYNGEERAKGNILERFSAQQFPDLHSELNLSSLELGDSALYFCASSGTENIQYFGAGTRLSVL.

This clonotype has ten or more counts. The chain has TRBV5-1 and TRBJ2-7, with D perhaps matching TRBD1 or TRBD2 (5 bases each). Germline values: CDR1 SGHRS, CDR2 YFSETQ. The length of the CDR3 is 16 residues. The germline V and J ends were trimmed by 0 bases and 4 bases, with 17 bases remaining between them. CDR3 coding DNA: TGCGCCAGCAGCTTGGGGGGGAGCTCGGCCTTGTACGAGCAGTACTTC. It translates to CASSLGGSSALYEQYF.

This clonotype appeared a few times. V gene TRBV20-1 combines with J gene TRBJ2-4; 7 positions match TRBD2. Germline-derived CDR1 and CDR2 are DFQATT and SNEGSKA (reference sequence). J lost 7 bases, V lost 0 bases, and 12 bases had no gene match. The CDR3 is made up of 16 amino acids. The CDR3 here is CSARDPRSGTSNIQYF. The CDR3 DNA follows: TGCAGTGCTAGAGATCCAAGGAGCGGGACTTCGAACATTCAGTACTTC.

This clonotype has at least ten counts. The V and J genes are TRBV12-3 or TRBV12-4 and TRBJ2-2, with a tentative D call TRBD1 (5 bases). The CDR3 length is 13 residues. V lost 6 bases to trimming and J lost 5 bases, with 10 bases between them. DNA of the CDR3: TGTGCCAGCAGACCCCAGGGTACCGGGGAGCTGTTTTTT. Protein product: CASRPQGTGELFF.

V and J are TRBV5-1 and TRBJ2-2; D could derive from TRBD1 or TRBD2 (6 bases each). The CDR3 has 16 residues. V was cut by 0 bases and J by 3 bases, with 12 bases left in between. In germline, CDR1 is SGHRS, CDR2 YFSETQ. The CDR3 spells CASSLDRGLDTGELFF. The CDR3 region has the DNA TGCGCCAGCAGCTTGGATCGGGGGCTCGACACCGGGGAGCTGTTTTTT.

This clonotype was observed at least ten times. V usage is TRBV6-2 or TRBV6-3 and J usage is TRBJ1-1, with no clear D. V shed 4 bases and J shed 4 bases, with 7 bases lying between them. The CDR3 sequence is 12 residues long. Germline CDR1 MNHEY, CDR2 SVGEGT. The CDR3 sequence: CASSFHSTEAFF. The CDR3, as DNA: TGTGCCAGCAGTTTTCATTCCACTGAAGCTTTCTTT.

This clonotype came up many times. The chain combines TRBV19 with TRBJ2-1; 7 bases map to TRBD2. CDR3 length: 13 residues. After removal of 7 bases from V and 7 bases from J, the junction contained 7 bases not matched to a gene. The V gene's germline CDR1 is LNHDA and CDR2 SQIVND (reference sequence). The CDR3 region has the DNA TGTGCCAGTACGCAGCGGGGAGAAAATGAGCAGTTCTTC. Its protein product is CASTQRGENEQFF.

The chain has TRBV7-9 and TRBJ1-2; 7 bases map to TRBD1. Germline V gives CDR1 SEHNR, CDR2 FQNEAQ (reference sequence). This CDR3 spans 15 amino acids. Trimming at V came to 5 bases and at J to 4 bases, leaving 10 bases not matched to a gene. This CDR3 reads CASSPGQNEPYGYTF. CDR3 in DNA: TGTGCCAGCAGCCCGGGACAGAATGAGCCCTATGGCTACACCTTC.

This clonotype was counted many times. The chain has TRBV15 and TRBJ2-1; weak D call: TRBD2 (7 bases). The V gene's germline CDR1 is LNHNV and CDR2 YYDKDF (reference sequence). Trimming removed 0 bases at V and 9 bases at J, with 24 bases between. The CDR3 is made up of 18 amino acids. CDR3 bases: TGTGCCACCAGCAGAGACCACCTAGCGGTGGATATACAGGGTGAGCAGTTCTTC. Protein: CATSRDHLAVDIQGEQFF. The variable domain in full, completed from reference TRBV15 and TRBJ2-1, reads DAMVIQNPRYQVTQFGKPVTLSCSQTLNHNVMYWYQQKSSQAPKLLFHYYDKDFNNEADTPDNFQSRRPNTSFCFLDIRSPGLGDTAMYLCATSRDHLAVDIQGEQFFGPGTRLTVL.

This clonotype was recorded many times. The gene calls are TRBV29-1 and TRBJ1-2; 9 nucleotides align to TRBD1. Germline trimming cut 8 bases from V and 3 bases from J; bases unmatched to any gene: 7. Germline CDR1 reads SQVTM; CDR2 reads ANQGSEA. The CDR3 consists of 13 residues. CDR3 nucleotides: TGCAGCACCCTAACAGGGGGCCACTATGGCTACACCTTC. Its translation: CSTLTGGHYGYTF.

As regards this clonotype: A much larger clone differs by one base, so this may be a read error. For the CDR3, the DNA is TGCGCCAGCAGCTCCTACAGGGAAGAGACCCAGTACTTC. Protein product: CASSSYREETQYF. J is TRBJ2-5 and V is TRBV5-1; maybe TRBD1 (6 bases). Germline assignment: CDR1 SGHRS and CDR2 YFSETQ. The CDR3 has 13 amino acids. V was shortened by 3 bases and J by 3 bases, with 9 bases between the two germline ends.

CDR3 protein: CASSLGEATDTQYF. In DNA, the CDR3 is TGTGCCAGCAGCTTAGGGGAGGCCACAGATACGCAGTATTTT. The rearrangement links TRBV7-9 to TRBJ2-3; D possibly corresponds to TRBD2 (6 bases). V lost 1 base and J lost 2, with 7 bases in between. Germline V gives CDR1 SEHNR, CDR2 FQNEAQ (reference sequence). The CDR3 consists of 14 residues.

This clonotype was recorded at least ten times. The V gene is TRBV6-2 or TRBV6-3, the J gene TRBJ2-5; no reliable D call. V was pared by 7 bases and J by 5 bases, with 14 bases between. The CDR3 contains 13 residues. In germline, CDR1 is MNHEY, CDR2 SVGEGT. The CDR3 is CASTLTRHETQYF. The DNA for the CDR3 is TGTGCCAGCACCCTGACTCGACATGAGACCCAGTACTTC.

The chain carries TRBV30 and TRBJ1-2; no firm D call. V was shortened by 5 bases and J by 8 bases, with 15 bases between the two germline ends. Germline CDR1 reads GTSNPN; CDR2 reads SVGIG (reference sequence). The CDR3 loop spans 12 amino acids. The CDR3: CAWRTPLWGYTF. DNA for the CDR3: TGTGCCTGGCGGACCCCCCTGTGGGGCTACACCTTC. Full variable domain (rest looked up from reference TRBV30 and TRBJ1-2): SQTIHQWPATLVQPVGSPLSLECTVEGTSNPNLYWYRQAAGRGLQLLFYSVGIGQISSEVPQNLSASRPQDRQFILSSKKLLLSDSGFYLCAWRTPLWGYTFGSGTRLTVV.

This clonotype showed up many times. J is TRBJ2-1 and V is TRBV2; D call uncertain. The germline gives CDR1 SNHLY, CDR2 FYNNEI. The CDR3 spans 14 residues. With 4 bases removed from V and 4 bases from J, the gap between germline ends came to 11 bases. CDR3 loop: CASSGVRLYNEQFF. The CDR3, as DNA: TGTGCCAGCAGTGGGGTGAGGCTGTACAATGAGCAGTTCTTC.

Only a few counts were recorded for this clonotype. The V and J genes are TRBV30 and TRBJ1-1, with a weak D call TRBD1 (6 bases). This CDR3 is 15 amino acids long. Germline assignment: CDR1 GTSNPN and CDR2 SVGIG (reference sequence). The germline V and J ends were trimmed by 2 bases and 3 bases, with 16 bases remaining between them. The CDR3 bases are TGTGCCTGGAGTAGCTTCGAGGGGGGAGACACTGAAGCTTTCTTT. This translates into CAWSSFEGGDTEAFF.

This clonotype showed up many times. Here the CDR3 reads CAISGGQGGTEAFF. The CDR3 DNA follows: TGTGCCATCAGTGGGGGACAGGGGGGCACTGAAGCTTTCTTT. This chain joins TRBV10-3 and TRBJ1-1, with 11 bases identical to TRBD1. Germline V gene lookup returns CDR1 ENHRY and CDR2 SYGVKD. J lost 4 bases, V lost 4 bases, and 2 bases had no gene match. CDR3 length: 14 residues.

The V gene is TRBV7-9, the J gene TRBJ2-7, with 8 bases aligning to TRBD1. Looked up from germline, CDR1 is SEHNR and CDR2 is FQNEAQ (reference sequence). This CDR3 has 14 amino acids. V gave up 5 bases and J gave up 3 bases; unmatched junction bases: 6. The CDR3 coding sequence is TGTGCCAGCAGCCCCGGACAGGGACTCTACGAGCAGTACTTC. It specifies CASSPGQGLYEQYF.

At least ten counts were recorded for this clonotype. This chain uses TRBV4-3 with TRBJ2-2; TRBD2 matches 7 bases. V lost 0 bases and J lost 5; bases outside the gene matches: 18. This CDR3 is 20 amino acids long. From germline, CDR1 is LGHNA and CDR2 YSLEER. In DNA form, the CDR3 reads TGCGCCAGCAGCCAAGATTTAGGGCGTGCAGGGAGGGGAGGAACCGGGGAGCTGTTTTTT. Protein: CASSQDLGRAGRGGTGELFF.

In this sample, this clonotype turned up many times. V usage is TRBV3-1 and J usage is TRBJ1-1, with no clear D. This CDR3 spans 14 amino acids. CDR1 is LGHDT, CDR2 YNNKEL, per germline (reference sequence). Trimming pared 0 bases from V and 5 bases from J, leaving 10 bases between. The CDR3 nucleotides are TGTGCCAGCAGCCAAGATGTCAGCGGAACTGAAGCTTTCTTT. Amino acid sequence: CASSQDVSGTEAFF.